This is a list of T cell receptor beta chains from one sample in a study of blood T cells in healthy people across ages. TCRdb fed the 5' RACE reads into MiXCR, producing one record per CDR3 protein. The sample shows approximately 770,000 distinct CDR3 sequences, 58% of them seen only once. The sequenced sample consisted of blood. All receptors come from a man in his thirties or forties in good health. Both conserved end residues are part of each CDR3. Each record gives: D gene, clone size, J gene, V gene, CDR3 protein, CDR3 DNA. The D gene is left open where the match is weak. Clone size is shown for a subset of rows, as once, few, many or a class of expanded clone.

D gene: TRBD2
clone size: -
J gene: TRBJ2-2
V gene: TRBV19
CDR3 protein: CASMGREGNTGELFF
CDR3 DNA: TGTGCCAGTATGGGGCGGGAGGGCAACACCGGGGAGCTGTTTTTT

D gene: TRBD2
clone size: once
J gene: TRBJ2-7
V gene: TRBV27
CDR3 protein: CASSLSGLAGLYEQYF
CDR3 DNA: TGTGCCAGCAGTTTATCGGGGCTAGCGGGCCTCTACGAGCAGTACTTC

D gene: -
clone size: -
J gene: TRBJ2-7
V gene: TRBV6-6
CDR3 protein: CASSYSEAEQYF
CDR3 DNA: TGTGCCAGCAGTTATTCCGAGGCCGAGCAGTACTTC

D gene: -
clone size: -
J gene: TRBJ1-2
V gene: TRBV3-1
CDR3 protein: CASSQEGGELGYGYTF
CDR3 DNA: TGTGCCAGCAGCCAAGAGGGGGGGGAACTGGGGTATGGCTACACCTTC

D gene: -
clone size: -
J gene: TRBJ2-1
V gene: TRBV9
CDR3 protein: CASSPLVTPQFF
CDR3 DNA: TGTGCCAGCAGCCCCCTAGTCACCCCGCAGTTCTTC

D gene: -
clone size: -
J gene: TRBJ2-1
V gene: TRBV28
CDR3 protein: CASIPGDTRNEQFF
CDR3 DNA: TGTGCCAGCATTCCGGGAGACACTCGCAATGAGCAGTTCTTC

D gene: TRBD1
clone size: -
J gene: TRBJ1-4
V gene: TRBV7-9
CDR3 protein: CASSLSRQGGEKLFF
CDR3 DNA: TGTGCCAGCAGCCTAAGTCGGCAGGGGGGCGAAAAACTGTTTTTT

D gene: -
clone size: -
J gene: TRBJ2-7
V gene: TRBV29-1
CDR3 protein: CSASPLPNEQYF
CDR3 DNA: TGCAGCGCCTCCCCCCTACCAAATGAGCAGTACTTC

D gene: TRBD2
clone size: few
J gene: TRBJ2-5
V gene: TRBV25-1
CDR3 protein: CASSGLRGGLETQYF
CDR3 DNA: TGTGCCAGCAGCGGGCTGCGGGGGGGGCTTGAGACCCAGTACTTC

D gene: TRBD1
clone size: few
J gene: TRBJ1-1
V gene: TRBV4-2
CDR3 protein: CASSPQNRDSMNTEAFF
CDR3 DNA: TGTGCCAGCAGCCCACAAAACAGGGACAGCATGAACACTGAAGCTTTCTTT

D gene: -
clone size: -
J gene: TRBJ2-6
V gene: TRBV28
CDR3 protein: CASSPTDSSGANVLTF
CDR3 DNA: TGTGCCAGCAGTCCTACCGACAGCTCTGGGGCCAACGTCCTGACTTTC

D gene: TRBD1
clone size: -
J gene: TRBJ2-1
V gene: TRBV4-3
CDR3 protein: CASSPDRDSYNEQFF
CDR3 DNA: TGCGCCAGCAGCCCAGACCGGGACAGCTACAATGAGCAGTTCTTC

D gene: -
clone size: -
J gene: TRBJ2-7
V gene: TRBV20-1
CDR3 protein: CSASPWGDAFYEQYF
CDR3 DNA: TGCAGTGCCTCTCCTTGGGGGGATGCCTTTTACGAGCAGTACTTC

D gene: -
clone size: -
J gene: TRBJ1-2
V gene: TRBV29-1
CDR3 protein: CSVEEWWEERLNYGYTF
CDR3 DNA: TGCAGCGTTGAGGAATGGTGGGAGGAACGTCTTAACTATGGCTACACCTTC

D gene: TRBD2
clone size: -
J gene: TRBJ2-7
V gene: TRBV7-9
CDR3 protein: CASSPLSGRGTYEQYF
CDR3 DNA: TGTGCCAGCAGCCCCCTAAGCGGGAGGGGTACCTACGAGCAGTACTTC

D gene: TRBD1
clone size: -
J gene: TRBJ1-1
V gene: TRBV19
CDR3 protein: CASSVGQGKTMNTEAFF
CDR3 DNA: TGTGCCAGTAGTGTGGGACAGGGGAAGACCATGAACACTGAAGCTTTCTTT

D gene: -
clone size: -
J gene: TRBJ1-2
V gene: TRBV25-1
CDR3 protein: CASSDSRIPEGTNGYTF
CDR3 DNA: TGTGCCAGCAGTGATTCAAGAATCCCGGAGGGAACGAACGGCTACACCTTC

D gene: -
clone size: -
J gene: TRBJ1-4
V gene: TRBV20-1
CDR3 protein: CSAREEDVPNEKLFF
CDR3 DNA: TGCAGTGCTAGAGAAGAAGATGTGCCAAATGAAAAACTGTTTTTT

D gene: -
clone size: few
J gene: TRBJ1-1
V gene: TRBV6-1
CDR3 protein: CASSEPARGAFF
CDR3 DNA: TGTGCCAGCAGTGAACCGGCTCGGGGCGCTTTCTTT

D gene: -
clone size: -
J gene: TRBJ2-3
V gene: TRBV7-9
CDR3 protein: CASSFTGLRTDTQYF
CDR3 DNA: TGTGCCAGCAGTTTTACAGGGTTACGCACAGATACGCAGTATTTT

D gene: -
clone size: -
J gene: TRBJ1-1
V gene: TRBV20-1
CDR3 protein: CSARMGPVETEAFF
CDR3 DNA: TGCAGTGCTAGAATGGGACCTGTTGAGACTGAAGCTTTCTTT

D gene: -
clone size: -
J gene: TRBJ2-5
V gene: TRBV6-2/TRBV6-3
CDR3 protein: CASRADSGQETQYF
CDR3 DNA: TGTGCCAGCAGGGCCGACAGTGGGCAAGAGACCCAGTACTTC

D gene: -
clone size: once
J gene: TRBJ2-1
V gene: TRBV5-1
CDR3 protein: CASSPYESVSEQFF
CDR3 DNA: TGCGCCAGCAGCCCATACGAGTCAGTCAGTGAGCAGTTCTTC

D gene: -
clone size: -
J gene: TRBJ1-5
V gene: TRBV20-1
CDR3 protein: CSARDPTGLKNQPQHF
CDR3 DNA: TGCAGTGCTAGAGACCCCACGGGACTGAAAAATCAGCCCCAGCATTTT

D gene: TRBD1
clone size: -
J gene: TRBJ2-7
V gene: TRBV7-9
CDR3 protein: CASSSSPTGDEQYF
CDR3 DNA: TGTGCCAGCAGCTCATCGCCGACAGGGGACGAGCAGTACTTC

D gene: TRBD1
clone size: -
J gene: TRBJ2-7
V gene: TRBV29-1
CDR3 protein: CPWTGGISGKQYF
CDR3 DNA: TGCCCATGGACAGGGGGCATTTCGGGCAAGCAGTACTTC

D gene: -
clone size: -
J gene: TRBJ1-2
V gene: TRBV7-2
CDR3 protein: CASSLGPWYGYTF
CDR3 DNA: TGTGCCAGCAGCTTAGGACCGTGGTATGGCTACACCTTC

D gene: TRBD2
clone size: few
J gene: TRBJ2-1
V gene: TRBV20-1
CDR3 protein: CSASSIGVAGYNEQFF
CDR3 DNA: TGCAGTGCTAGTAGCATCGGGGTAGCGGGGTACAATGAGCAGTTCTTC

D gene: -
clone size: -
J gene: TRBJ2-7
V gene: TRBV7-9
CDR3 protein: CASSLSVPGDTHGEQYF
CDR3 DNA: TGTGCCAGCAGCTTATCGGTGCCCGGGGATACCCATGGCGAGCAGTACTTC

D gene: TRBD2
clone size: -
J gene: TRBJ2-7
V gene: TRBV28
CDR3 protein: CASSLAGTIYEQYF
CDR3 DNA: TGTGCCAGCAGTTTAGCTGGGACTATTTACGAGCAGTACTTC

D gene: -
clone size: -
J gene: TRBJ2-6
V gene: TRBV7-3
CDR3 protein: CASSSADGANVLTF
CDR3 DNA: TGTGCCAGCAGCTCAGCTGACGGCGCCAACGTCCTGACTTTC

D gene: -
clone size: -
J gene: TRBJ1-2
V gene: TRBV5-1
CDR3 protein: CASSLGQSITYGYTF
CDR3 DNA: TGCGCCAGCAGCTTGGGGCAGAGCATCACGTATGGCTACACCTTC

D gene: -
clone size: -
J gene: TRBJ2-1
V gene: TRBV12-3/TRBV12-4
CDR3 protein: CASRYRDSRNNEQFF
CDR3 DNA: TGTGCCAGCAGATACCGGGACTCCCGAAACAATGAGCAGTTCTTC

D gene: -
clone size: -
J gene: TRBJ1-2
V gene: TRBV4-2
CDR3 protein: CASSQDQTPPNYGYTF
CDR3 DNA: TGTGCCAGCAGCCAAGATCAAACTCCCCCAAACTATGGCTACACCTTC

D gene: -
clone size: -
J gene: TRBJ1-4
V gene: TRBV5-1
CDR3 protein: CASSSRTATNEKLFF
CDR3 DNA: TGCGCCAGCAGCTCTAGGACAGCAACTAATGAAAAACTGTTTTTT

D gene: -
clone size: -
J gene: TRBJ1-3
V gene: TRBV20-1
CDR3 protein: CSARDLGVSGNTIYF
CDR3 DNA: TGCAGTGCTAGAGATTTGGGGGTCTCTGGAAACACCATATATTTT

D gene: -
clone size: -
J gene: TRBJ2-5
V gene: TRBV29-1
CDR3 protein: CSVSPVALGETQYF
CDR3 DNA: TGCAGCGTTTCACCCGTAGCGTTGGGAGAGACCCAGTACTTC

D gene: TRBD2
clone size: -
J gene: TRBJ2-5
V gene: TRBV6-2/TRBV6-3
CDR3 protein: CASSQGLAGVDEQYF
CDR3 DNA: TGTGCCAGCAGCCAAGGACTAGCGGGAGTGGATGAGCAGTACTTC

D gene: TRBD2
clone size: -
J gene: TRBJ2-1
V gene: TRBV27
CDR3 protein: CASSLSIAGDVLDEQFF
CDR3 DNA: TGTGCCAGCAGTTTAAGCATAGCGGGAGATGTGTTGGATGAGCAGTTCTTC

D gene: TRBD2
clone size: few
J gene: TRBJ2-7
V gene: TRBV4-2
CDR3 protein: CASSQAAVVAGGYEQYF
CDR3 DNA: TGTGCCAGCAGCCAAGCCGCAGTGGTAGCGGGAGGTTACGAGCAGTACTTC

D gene: -
clone size: -
J gene: TRBJ2-7
V gene: TRBV6-6
CDR3 protein: CASSYSAVYEQYF
CDR3 DNA: TGTGCCAGCAGTTACTCGGCGGTGTACGAGCAGTACTTC

D gene: -
clone size: few
J gene: TRBJ2-2
V gene: TRBV5-1
CDR3 protein: CASSREGWAGELFF
CDR3 DNA: TGCGCCAGCAGCCGAGAAGGTTGGGCCGGGGAGCTGTTTTTT

D gene: -
clone size: -
J gene: TRBJ2-7
V gene: TRBV20-1
CDR3 protein: CSARSGPSYKQYF
CDR3 DNA: TGCAGTGCTAGGTCGGGACCAAGCTACAAGCAGTACTTC

D gene: TRBD1
clone size: few
J gene: TRBJ2-1
V gene: TRBV2
CDR3 protein: CASRQGWNEQFF
CDR3 DNA: TGTGCCAGCAGACAGGGGTGGAATGAGCAGTTCTTC

D gene: TRBD1
clone size: -
J gene: TRBJ2-1
V gene: TRBV20-1
CDR3 protein: CSANRGPGNEQFF
CDR3 DNA: TGCAGTGCCAACAGGGGGCCAGGAAATGAGCAGTTCTTC

D gene: TRBD2
clone size: -
J gene: TRBJ2-4
V gene: TRBV5-1
CDR3 protein: CASSLESSGRNIQYF
CDR3 DNA: TGCGCCAGCAGCTTAGAGTCTAGCGGGAGAAACATTCAGTACTTC

D gene: -
clone size: few
J gene: TRBJ2-3
V gene: TRBV5-1
CDR3 protein: CASSFSAGRRDTQYF
CDR3 DNA: TGCGCCAGCAGCTTCAGTGCGGGCCGGCGGGATACGCAGTATTTT

D gene: -
clone size: -
J gene: TRBJ1-2
V gene: TRBV20-1
CDR3 protein: CSARDPAGRGAYGYTF
CDR3 DNA: TGCAGTGCTAGAGATCCTGCCGGGAGGGGCGCCTATGGCTACACCTTC

D gene: TRBD2
clone size: -
J gene: TRBJ2-2
V gene: TRBV9
CDR3 protein: CASSVVAGVRTGELFF
CDR3 DNA: TGTGCCAGCAGCGTAGTGGCGGGAGTTAGGACCGGGGAGCTGTTTTTT

D gene: TRBD1
clone size: -
J gene: TRBJ2-7
V gene: TRBV7-9
CDR3 protein: CASSLVLGTADEQYF
CDR3 DNA: TGTGCCAGCAGCTTAGTCCTTGGGACAGCAGACGAGCAGTACTTC

D gene: -
clone size: -
J gene: TRBJ2-2
V gene: TRBV12-3/TRBV12-4
CDR3 protein: CASSIRGGATGELFF
CDR3 DNA: TGTGCCAGCAGCATAAGGGGGGGCGCTACCGGGGAGCTGTTTTTT